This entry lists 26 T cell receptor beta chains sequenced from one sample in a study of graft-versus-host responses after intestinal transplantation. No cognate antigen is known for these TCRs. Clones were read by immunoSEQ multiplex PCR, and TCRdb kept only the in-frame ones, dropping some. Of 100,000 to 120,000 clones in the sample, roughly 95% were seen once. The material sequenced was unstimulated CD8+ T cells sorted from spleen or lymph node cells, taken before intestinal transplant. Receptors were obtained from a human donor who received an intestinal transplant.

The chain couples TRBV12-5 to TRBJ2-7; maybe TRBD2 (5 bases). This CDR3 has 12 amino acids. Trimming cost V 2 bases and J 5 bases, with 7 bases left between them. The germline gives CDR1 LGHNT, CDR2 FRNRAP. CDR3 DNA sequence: TGTGCTAGTGGTTTGAGAGGGAACGAGCAGTACTTC. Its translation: CASGLRGNEQYF.

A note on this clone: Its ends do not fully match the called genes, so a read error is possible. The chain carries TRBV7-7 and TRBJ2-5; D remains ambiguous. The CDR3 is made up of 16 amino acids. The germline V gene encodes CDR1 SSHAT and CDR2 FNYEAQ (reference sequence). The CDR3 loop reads CASSRELTSTGETQYF. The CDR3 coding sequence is TGTGCTAGCAGCCGAGAACTGACCTCGACGGGAGAGACCCAGTACTTC.

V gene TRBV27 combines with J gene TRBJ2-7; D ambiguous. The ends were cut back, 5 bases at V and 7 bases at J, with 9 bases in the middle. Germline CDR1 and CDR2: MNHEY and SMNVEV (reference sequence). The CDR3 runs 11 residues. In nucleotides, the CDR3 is TGTGCCAGCAGTGCTCTGGGGGAGCAGTACTTC. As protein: CASSALGEQYF.

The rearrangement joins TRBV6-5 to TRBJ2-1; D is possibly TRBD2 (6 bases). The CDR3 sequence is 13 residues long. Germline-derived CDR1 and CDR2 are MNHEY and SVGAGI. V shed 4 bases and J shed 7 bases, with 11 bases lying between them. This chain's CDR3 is CASSFGSRNEQFF. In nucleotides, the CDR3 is TGTGCCAGCAGTTTCGGGAGCAGGAATGAGCAGTTCTTC.

The CDR3 sequence is CASSPPTTRMNTEAFF. CDR3 coding DNA: TGCGCCAGCAGCCCACCTACCACCAGAATGAACACTGAAGCTTTCTTT. The V and J genes are TRBV4-1 and TRBJ1-1; D gene uncertain. The CDR3 is made up of 16 amino acids. V lost 4 bases to trimming and J lost 0 bases, with 15 bases between them. Per germline, CDR1 MGHRA and CDR2 YSYEKL.

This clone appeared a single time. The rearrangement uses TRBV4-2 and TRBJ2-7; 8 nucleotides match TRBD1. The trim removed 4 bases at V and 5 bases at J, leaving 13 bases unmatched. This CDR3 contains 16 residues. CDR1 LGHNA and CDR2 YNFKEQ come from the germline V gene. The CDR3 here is CASSPTLSTGAHEQYF. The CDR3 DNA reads TGTGCCAGCAGCCCTACTCTATCGACAGGGGCTCACGAGCAGTACTTC.

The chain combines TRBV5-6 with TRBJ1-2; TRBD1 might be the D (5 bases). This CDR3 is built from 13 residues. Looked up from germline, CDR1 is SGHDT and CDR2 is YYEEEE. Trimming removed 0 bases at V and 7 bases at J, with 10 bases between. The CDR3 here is CASSLGTGGGYTF. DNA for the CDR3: TGTGCCAGCAGCTTGGGAACAGGTGGTGGCTACACCTTC. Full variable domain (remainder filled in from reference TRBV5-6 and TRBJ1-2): DAGVTQSPTHLIKTRGQQVTLRCSPKSGHDTVSWYQQALGQGPQFIFQYYEEEERQRGNFPDRFSGHQFPNYSSELNVNALLLGDSALYLCASSLGTGGGYTFGSGTRLTVV.

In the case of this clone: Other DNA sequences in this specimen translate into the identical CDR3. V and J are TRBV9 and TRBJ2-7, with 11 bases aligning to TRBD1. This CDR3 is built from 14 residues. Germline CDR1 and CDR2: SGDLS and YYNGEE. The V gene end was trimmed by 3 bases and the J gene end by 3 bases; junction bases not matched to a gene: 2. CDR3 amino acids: CASSAGTGGYEQYF. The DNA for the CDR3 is TGTGCCAGCAGCGCCGGGACAGGGGGCTACGAGCAGTACTTC.

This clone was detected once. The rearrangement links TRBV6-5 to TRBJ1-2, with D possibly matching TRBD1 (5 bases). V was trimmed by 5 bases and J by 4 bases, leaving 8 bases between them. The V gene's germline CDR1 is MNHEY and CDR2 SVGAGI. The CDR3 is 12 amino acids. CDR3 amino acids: CASSAGLYGYTF. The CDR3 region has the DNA TGTGCCAGCAGTGCAGGGCTCTATGGCTACACCTTC.

CDR3 DNA: TGCGCCAGCAGCTTGGGACTCCTCGAGGCCTACAATGAGCAGTTCTTC. This translates into CASSLGLLEAYNEQFF. The rearrangement links TRBV5-1 to TRBJ2-1; D gene ambiguous. Trimming removed 0 bases from V and 2 bases from J, with 12 bases in between. Germline V lookup: CDR1 SGHRS, CDR2 YFSETQ. This CDR3 comprises 16 residues.

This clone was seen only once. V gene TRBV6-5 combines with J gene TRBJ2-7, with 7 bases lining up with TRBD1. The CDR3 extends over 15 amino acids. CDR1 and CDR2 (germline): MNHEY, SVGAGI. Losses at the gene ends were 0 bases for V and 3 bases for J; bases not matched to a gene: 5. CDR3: CASSYSTGRYYEQYF. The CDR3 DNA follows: TGTGCCAGCAGTTACTCGACAGGGCGGTACTACGAGCAGTACTTC.

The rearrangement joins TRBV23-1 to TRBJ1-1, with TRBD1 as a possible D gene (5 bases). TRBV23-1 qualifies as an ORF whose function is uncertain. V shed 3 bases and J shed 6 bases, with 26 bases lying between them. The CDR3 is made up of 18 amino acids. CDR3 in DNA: TGCGCCAGCAGTCAGAGGGTGAACAAGGGGCGGAGGTGCTCTGAAGCTTTCTTT. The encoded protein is CASSQRVNKGRRCSEAFF.

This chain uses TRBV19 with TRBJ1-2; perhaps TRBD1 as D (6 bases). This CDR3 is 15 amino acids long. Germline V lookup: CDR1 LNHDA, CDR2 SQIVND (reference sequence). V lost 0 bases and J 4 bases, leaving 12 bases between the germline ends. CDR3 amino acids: CASSIEWGASYGYTF. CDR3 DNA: TGTGCCAGTAGTATAGAGTGGGGGGCCTCCTATGGCTACACCTTC.

The CDR3 sequence: CASSSTRLAGALSLYEQYF. The CDR3 coding sequence is TGTGCCAGCAGCTCAACCCGACTAGCGGGAGCCCTCTCACTTTACGAGCAGTACTTC. This chain joins TRBV7-9 and TRBJ2-7, with 12 bases that match TRBD2. The V and J ends lost 4 bases and 4 bases, in that order; junction bases with no gene match: 17. The CDR3 has 19 amino acids. Germline values: CDR1 SEHNR, CDR2 FQNEAQ (reference sequence).

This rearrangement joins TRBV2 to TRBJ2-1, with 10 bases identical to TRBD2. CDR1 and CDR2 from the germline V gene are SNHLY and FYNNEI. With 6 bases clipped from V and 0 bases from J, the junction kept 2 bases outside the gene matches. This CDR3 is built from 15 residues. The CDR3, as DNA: TGTGCCAGCAGCGCTAGCGGGAGCTCCTACAATGAGCAGTTCTTC. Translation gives CASSASGSSYNEQFF.

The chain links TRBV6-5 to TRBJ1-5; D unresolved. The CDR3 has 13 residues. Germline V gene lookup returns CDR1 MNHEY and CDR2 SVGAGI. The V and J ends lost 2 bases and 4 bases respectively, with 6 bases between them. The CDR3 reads CASSYRVNQPQHF. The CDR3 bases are TGTGCCAGCAGTTACCGGGTAAATCAGCCCCAGCATTTT.

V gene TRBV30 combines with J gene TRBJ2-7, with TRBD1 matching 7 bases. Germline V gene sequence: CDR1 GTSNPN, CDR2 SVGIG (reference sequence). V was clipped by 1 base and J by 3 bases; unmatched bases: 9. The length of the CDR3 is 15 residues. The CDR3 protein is CAWSGTGTVLYEQYF. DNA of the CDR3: TGTGCCTGGAGTGGCACCGGGACAGTCCTCTACGAGCAGTACTTC.

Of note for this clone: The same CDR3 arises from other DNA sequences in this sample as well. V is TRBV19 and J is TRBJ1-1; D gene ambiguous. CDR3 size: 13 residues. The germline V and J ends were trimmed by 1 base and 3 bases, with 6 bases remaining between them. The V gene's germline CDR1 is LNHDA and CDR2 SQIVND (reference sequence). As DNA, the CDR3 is TGTGCCAGTAGTATAGGAGGGTACACTGAAGCTTTCTTT. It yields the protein CASSIGGYTEAFF. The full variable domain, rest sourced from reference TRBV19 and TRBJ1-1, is DGGITQSPKYLFRKEGQNVTLSCEQNLNHDAMYWYRQDPGQGLRLIYYSQIVNDFQKGDIAEGYSVSREKKESFPLTVTSAQKNPTAFYLCASSIGGYTEAFFGQGTRLTVV.

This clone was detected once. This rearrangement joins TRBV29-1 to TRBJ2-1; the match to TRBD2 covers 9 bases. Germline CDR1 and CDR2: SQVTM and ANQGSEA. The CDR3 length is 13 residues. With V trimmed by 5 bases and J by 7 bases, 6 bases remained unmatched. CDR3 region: CSVSSGGGNEQFF. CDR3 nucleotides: TGCAGCGTTAGTAGCGGGGGTGGGAATGAGCAGTTCTTC.

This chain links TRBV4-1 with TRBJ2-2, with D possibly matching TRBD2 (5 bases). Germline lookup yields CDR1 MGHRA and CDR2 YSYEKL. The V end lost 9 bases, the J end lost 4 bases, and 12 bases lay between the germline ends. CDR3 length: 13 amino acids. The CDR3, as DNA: TGCGCCAGTCTTGAGAGGGCCACCGGGGAGCTGTTTTTT. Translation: CASLERATGELFF.

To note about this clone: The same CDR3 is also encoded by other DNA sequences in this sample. The CDR3: CASSSGLAGYNEQFF. The CDR3 nucleotides are TGTGCCAGCAGTTCAGGACTAGCGGGATACAATGAGCAGTTCTTC. The gene calls are TRBV27 and TRBJ2-1; 12 nucleotides agree with TRBD2. V lost 4 bases to trimming and J lost 4 bases; unmatched junction nucleotides: 2. Germline CDR1 is MNHEY and CDR2 is SMNVEV (reference sequence). The CDR3 loop spans 15 amino acids.

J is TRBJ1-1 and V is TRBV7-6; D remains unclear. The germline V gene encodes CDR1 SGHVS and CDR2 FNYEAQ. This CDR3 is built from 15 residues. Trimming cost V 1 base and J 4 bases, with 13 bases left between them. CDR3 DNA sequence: TGTGCCAGCAGCTTAGTTCAGGAGGTGTCCACTGAAGCTTTCTTT. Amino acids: CASSLVQEVSTEAFF.

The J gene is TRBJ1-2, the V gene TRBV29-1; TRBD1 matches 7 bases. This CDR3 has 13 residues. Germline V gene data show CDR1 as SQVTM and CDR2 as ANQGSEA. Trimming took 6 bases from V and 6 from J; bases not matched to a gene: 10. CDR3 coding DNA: TGCAGCGTGAAAGGGACAGCGGAAGATGGCTACACCTTC. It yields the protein CSVKGTAEDGYTF.

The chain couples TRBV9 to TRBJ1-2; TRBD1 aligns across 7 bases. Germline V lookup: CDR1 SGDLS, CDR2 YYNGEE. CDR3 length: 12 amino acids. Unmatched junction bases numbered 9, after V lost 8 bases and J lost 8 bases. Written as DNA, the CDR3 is TGTGCCAGTGAGGGGCAGGGGGGCGGCTACACCTTC. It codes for CASEGQGGGYTF.

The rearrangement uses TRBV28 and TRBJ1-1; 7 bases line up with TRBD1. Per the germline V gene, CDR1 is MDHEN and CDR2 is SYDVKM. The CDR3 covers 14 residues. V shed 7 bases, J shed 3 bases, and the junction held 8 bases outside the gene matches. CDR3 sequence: CASTITGTDTEAFF. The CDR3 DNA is TGTGCCAGCACCATTACAGGGACAGACACTGAAGCTTTCTTT.

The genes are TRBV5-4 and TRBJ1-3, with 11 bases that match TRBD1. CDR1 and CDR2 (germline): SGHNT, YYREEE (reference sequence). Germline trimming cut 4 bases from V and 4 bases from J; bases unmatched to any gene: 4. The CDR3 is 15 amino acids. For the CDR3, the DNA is TGTGCCAGCAGCCGGGGGACAGGGGGAGGAAACACCATATATTTT. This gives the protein CASSRGTGGGNTIYF. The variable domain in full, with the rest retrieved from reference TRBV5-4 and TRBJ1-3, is ETGVTQSPTHLIKTRGQQVTLRCSSQSGHNTVSWYQQALGQGPQFIFQYYREEENGRGNFPPRFSGLQFPNYSSELNVNALELDDSALYLCASSRGTGGGNTIYFGEGSWLTVV.